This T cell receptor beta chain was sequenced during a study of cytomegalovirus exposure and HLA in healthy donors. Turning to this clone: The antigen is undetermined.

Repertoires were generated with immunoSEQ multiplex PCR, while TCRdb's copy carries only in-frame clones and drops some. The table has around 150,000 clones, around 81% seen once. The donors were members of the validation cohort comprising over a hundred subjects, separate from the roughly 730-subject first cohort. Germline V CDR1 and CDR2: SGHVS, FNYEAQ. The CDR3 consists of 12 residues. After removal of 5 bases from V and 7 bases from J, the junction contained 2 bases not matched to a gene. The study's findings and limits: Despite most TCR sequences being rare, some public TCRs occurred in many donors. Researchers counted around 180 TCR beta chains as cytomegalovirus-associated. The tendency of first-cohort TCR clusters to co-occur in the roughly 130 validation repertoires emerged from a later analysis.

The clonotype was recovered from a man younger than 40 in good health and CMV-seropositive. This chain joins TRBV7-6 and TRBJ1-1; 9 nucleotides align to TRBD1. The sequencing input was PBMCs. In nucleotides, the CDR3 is TGTGCCAGCAGCCGGACAGGGGTTGAAGCTTTCTTT. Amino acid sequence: CASSRTGVEAFF.